The source of this T cell receptor beta chain is a study of T cells after yellow fever vaccination. V shed 3 bases and J 8 bases; nucleotides not matched to a gene: 5. Looked up from germline, CDR1 is SGHDT and CDR2 is YYEEEE. The CDR3 totals 14 residues. The sample holds many counts of this clonotype. TCRdb reprocessed the 5' RACE reads with MiXCR, giving one entry per CDR3 protein. The data contain fewer than 450,000 distinct CDR3 sequences, 7% to 10% of them seen just once; the ten biggest clones take up 17%. Sequences were derived from PBMCs, sampled roughly seven weeks after the first yellow fever vaccination. This TCR derives from a man younger than 35 who received the YFV17D yellow fever vaccine. The chain is built from TRBV5-6 and TRBJ2-1; TRBD1 agrees at 10 bases. The CDR3 protein is CASSYGQGGDEQFF. The CDR3 coding sequence is TGTGCCAGCAGCTACGGACAGGGGGGCGATGAGCAGTTCTTC.